The 25 T cell receptor beta chains given below trace back to one sample, sequenced in a study of blood T cell repertoires in COVID-19. Using immunoSEQ multiplex PCR, the repertoire was profiled, and TCRdb retains in-frame clones only, with some absent. The sample carries 30,000 to 35,000 clones, about 90% recorded once. What was sequenced was peripheral blood. These receptors all come from a man in his 60s with active COVID-19.

The V gene is TRBV15, the J gene TRBJ1-3; D is possibly TRBD1 (5 bases). V was clipped by 2 bases and J by 0 bases, with 14 bases between them. Germline V lookup: CDR1 LNHNV, CDR2 YYDKDF (reference sequence). The length of the CDR3 is 17 residues. The CDR3 DNA reads as TGTGCCACCAGCAGAAACTTTGGGGCGGACTCTGGAAACACCATATATTTT. Encoded protein: CATSRNFGADSGNTIYF.

The gene calls are TRBV4-1 and TRBJ2-1; 13 bases agree with TRBD2. The germline V gene encodes CDR1 MGHRA and CDR2 YSYEKL. The CDR3 totals 20 residues. Trimming at V came to 3 bases and at J to 3 bases, leaving 14 bases not matched to a gene. CDR3 sequence (DNA): TGCGCCAGCAGCCACCTTGGACTAGCGGGAGATCCTAGGGGCTACAATGAGCAGTTCTTC. This codes for CASSHLGLAGDPRGYNEQFF.

This chain uses TRBV5-1 with TRBJ2-5; unclear D gene. This CDR3 has 14 residues. Germline V gives CDR1 SGHRS, CDR2 YFSETQ. Trimming cost V 0 bases and J 2 bases, with 8 bases left between them. The CDR3 region has the DNA TGCGCCAGCAGCTTGGGTGGCAGACAAGAGACCCAGTACTTC. This sequence encodes CASSLGGRQETQYF. The full variable domain, completed using reference TRBV5-1 and TRBJ2-5, is KAGVTQTPRYLIKTRGQQVTLSCSPISGHRSVSWYQQTPGQGLQFLFEYFSETQRNKGNFPGRFSGRQFSNSRSEMNVSTLELGDSALYLCASSLGGRQETQYFGPGTRLLVL.

This rearrangement joins TRBV29-1 to TRBJ2-5, with TRBD1 matching 7 bases. CDR1 and CDR2 (germline): SQVTM, ANQGSEA. V trimming: 7 bases; J trimming: 5 bases; junction bases outside the gene matches: 7. This CDR3 region has 12 residues. The chain's CDR3 is CSGGQERETQYF. The CDR3 region has the DNA TGCAGCGGCGGACAGGAGCGGGAGACCCAGTACTTC.

The J gene is TRBJ1-4, the V gene TRBV18; 7 nucleotides align to TRBD1. CDR3 length equals 15 residues. Trimming cost V 3 bases and J 8 bases; bases outside gene matches: 9. Germline V lookup: CDR1 KGHSH, CDR2 LQKENI. For the CDR3, the DNA is TGTGCCAGCTCACCGAAGGGGGCGTCGTTGGAAAAACTGTTTTTT. It encodes CASSPKGASLEKLFF.

This clone showed up just a few times. The chain recombines TRBV7-3 with TRBJ2-3; a weak D match, TRBD1 (6 bases). This CDR3 region has 16 residues. Germline V gives CDR1 SGHTA, CDR2 FQGTGA. V gave up 5 bases and J gave up 0 bases, with 15 bases separating them. The CDR3 spells CASSTGPPGSTDTQYF. CDR3 nucleotides: TGTGCCAGCAGCACAGGGCCTCCTGGGAGCACAGATACGCAGTATTTT.

The chain carries TRBV29-1 and TRBJ2-1; perhaps TRBD2 as D (6 bases). This CDR3 region has 15 residues. V was pared by 1 base and J by 7 bases, with 17 bases between. Germline V gene data show CDR1 as SQVTM and CDR2 as ANQGSEA. The CDR3 DNA is TGCAGCGTTGAAGTAGGTGGGAGGTCAAGTAATGAGCAGTTCTTC. This translates into CSVEVGGRSSNEQFF.

V is TRBV2 and J is TRBJ2-5; D is perhaps TRBD2 (5 bases). CDR3 length equals 13 residues. Germline-derived CDR1 and CDR2 are SNHLY and FYNNEI. With 4 bases removed from V and 5 bases from J, the gap between germline ends came to 11 bases. The CDR3 bases are TGTGCCAGCAGTGGCCCCAGGACTGAGACCCAGTACTTC. It codes for CASSGPRTETQYF.

V usage is TRBV20-1 and J usage is TRBJ1-1; D not certain. V lost 3 bases to trimming and J lost 2 bases, with 7 bases between them. Germline CDR1 is DFQATT and CDR2 is SNEGSKA (reference sequence). The CDR3 spans 12 residues. The CDR3 spells CSASSVNTEAFF. DNA for the CDR3: TGCAGTGCTAGTTCGGTAAACACTGAAGCTTTCTTT.

The V call is TRBV5-1, the J call TRBJ2-7; weak D call: TRBD2 (7 bases). Trimming pared 4 bases from V and 2 bases from J, leaving 13 bases between. This CDR3 contains 14 residues. From germline, CDR1 is SGHRS and CDR2 YFSETQ. CDR3 DNA sequence: TGCGCCAGCAGCAGCGGGACACCAACCTACGAGCAGTACTTC. Translating gives CASSSGTPTYEQYF.

The CDR3 DNA follows: TGTGCCAGTATTGAAAGCTATAACTATGGCTACACCTTC. This encodes CASIESYNYGYTF. The chain links TRBV19 to TRBJ1-2; D unresolved. The V end was cut by 7 bases, the J end by 1 base, with 10 bases between. The CDR3 covers 13 residues. Germline V lookup: CDR1 LNHDA, CDR2 SQIVND (reference sequence).

The rearrangement joins TRBV2 to TRBJ2-7; D call uncertain. Looked up from germline, CDR1 is SNHLY and CDR2 is FYNNEI. CDR3 size: 13 residues. Deletions cut 6 bases from V and 2 bases from J, with 11 bases between. The CDR3 spells CASRLGPTYEQYF. The DNA of the CDR3 is TGTGCCAGCAGGCTCGGTCCTACCTACGAGCAGTACTTC. Full variable domain (remainder filled in from reference TRBV2 and TRBJ2-7): EPEVTQTPSHQVTQMGQEVILRCVPISNHLYFYWYRQILGQKVEFLVSFYNNEISEKSEIFDDQFSVERPDGSNFTLKIRSTKLEDSAMYFCASRLGPTYEQYFGPGTRLTVT.

The chain couples TRBV28 to TRBJ1-3; no clear D gene. From germline, CDR1 is MDHEN and CDR2 SYDVKM. V lost 4 bases to trimming and J lost 4 bases, with 11 bases between them. The CDR3 totals 14 residues. The CDR3 spells CASSWQAQGNTIYF. The CDR3 nucleotides read TGTGCCAGCAGTTGGCAGGCTCAGGGAAACACCATATATTTT.

This clone has a single count. The V call is TRBV5-1, the J call TRBJ2-5; weak D call: TRBD1 (6 bases). The CDR3 sequence is 14 residues long. The V gene lost 3 bases and the J gene lost 8 bases, with 17 bases spanning the gap. Germline V gene lookup returns CDR1 SGHRS and CDR2 YFSETQ. CDR3 region: CASSYRDTPETQYF. In DNA, the CDR3 is TGCGCCAGCAGCTACCGGGACACCCCAGAAACCCAGTACTTC.

The chain has TRBV28 and TRBJ2-1, with TRBD2 matching over 8 bases. This CDR3 has 13 amino acids. Looked up from germline, CDR1 is MDHEN and CDR2 is SYDVKM. Germline trimming cut 4 bases from V and 5 bases from J; bases unmatched to any gene: 1. The CDR3 sequence is CASSSGRDNEQFF. For the CDR3, the DNA is TGTGCCAGCAGTTCCGGGAGGGACAATGAGCAGTTCTTC.

This clone was seen just once. The gene calls are TRBV29-1 and TRBJ1-1; no definite D call. CDR3 length: 13 residues. CDR1 and CDR2 (germline): SQVTM, ANQGSEA. Trimming removed 7 bases at V and 5 bases at J, with 17 bases between. The CDR3 sequence is CSASGPRGTEAFF. CDR3 nucleotide sequence: TGCAGCGCCTCCGGCCCAAGAGGGACTGAAGCTTTCTTT.

This chain uses TRBV7-2 with TRBJ2-7, with a weak D call TRBD2 (6 bases). Germline V lookup: CDR1 SGHTA, CDR2 FQGNSA. This CDR3 has 14 residues. V was trimmed by 1 base and J by 5 bases, leaving 12 bases between them. In DNA, the CDR3 is TGTGCCAGCAGCTTAGGGGGGACTCAGAACGAGCAGTACTTC. Its protein is CASSLGGTQNEQYF.

This chain connects TRBV10-1 to TRBJ2-3; D call uncertain. V gave up 8 bases and J gave up 2 bases, with 14 bases separating them. This CDR3 has 14 residues. Germline V gene lookup returns CDR1 WNHNN and CDR2 SYGVQD (reference sequence). The CDR3 region is CASLVLSHTDTQYF. The DNA of the CDR3 is TGCGCCAGCCTAGTGCTTTCCCACACAGATACGCAGTATTTT.

The chain carries TRBV7-9 and TRBJ1-2; 8 bases agree with TRBD1. Germline CDR1 and CDR2: SEHNR and FQNEAQ (reference sequence). This CDR3 spans 15 amino acids. The V and J ends lost 5 bases and 4 bases, in that order; junction bases with no gene match: 9. For the CDR3, the DNA is TGTGCCAGCAGCGCGGACAGGGAACGAAGCTATGGCTACACCTTC. This translates into CASSADRERSYGYTF.

Only one count was recorded for this clone. The chain links TRBV2 to TRBJ2-1; 8 nucleotides match TRBD2. J was trimmed by 5 bases and V by 4 bases; bases with no gene match: 4. Germline CDR1 reads SNHLY; CDR2 reads FYNNEI. CDR3 size: 14 residues. The CDR3 is CASSALAGHNEQFF. CDR3 nucleotides: TGTGCCAGCAGTGCCCTAGCGGGTCACAATGAGCAGTTCTTC. The whole variable domain, remainder taken from reference TRBV2 and TRBJ2-1, is EPEVTQTPSHQVTQMGQEVILRCVPISNHLYFYWYRQILGQKVEFLVSFYNNEISEKSEIFDDQFSVERPDGSNFTLKIRSTKLEDSAMYFCASSALAGHNEQFFGPGTRLTVL.

This chain connects TRBV30 to TRBJ1-4; no clear D gene. This CDR3 region has 12 residues. CDR1 is GTSNPN, CDR2 SVGIG, per germline (reference sequence). The V end lost 3 bases, the J end lost 5 bases, and 7 bases lay between the germline ends. CDR3 residues: CAWSGGNEKLFF. DNA for the CDR3: TGTGCCTGGAGCGGCGGGAATGAAAAACTGTTTTTT.

The gene calls are TRBV24-1 and TRBJ1-2; D is uncertain. Germline V gives CDR1 KGHDR, CDR2 SFDVKD. Trimming removed 5 bases at V and 6 bases at J, with 21 bases between. The CDR3 runs to 16 residues. The DNA of the CDR3 is TGTGCCACCAGTGGAACCGCAGCGTGGGAGGGAGATGGCTACACCTTC. Residues: CATSGTAAWEGDGYTF.

J is TRBJ2-2 and V is TRBV28; 7 bases agree with TRBD2. The CDR3 contains 12 residues. Trimming took 7 bases from V and 7 from J; bases not matched to a gene: 3. Germline values: CDR1 MDHEN, CDR2 SYDVKM. The CDR3 sequence is CASKGEGGELFF. The CDR3 DNA sequence: TGTGCCAGCAAAGGGGAGGGCGGGGAGCTGTTTTTT. Variable domain in full (rest from reference TRBV28 and TRBJ2-2): DVKVTQSSRYLVKRTGEKVFLECVQDMDHENMFWYRQDPGLGLRLIYFSYDVKMKEKGDIPEGYSVSREKKERFSLILESASTNQTSMYLCASKGEGGELFFGEGSRLTVL.

The chain uses TRBV20-1 and TRBJ2-7; TRBD2 agrees at 7 bases. CDR3 length: 15 residues. Germline lookup yields CDR1 DFQATT and CDR2 SNEGSKA (reference sequence). V lost 3 bases, J lost 5 bases, and 13 bases stayed unmatched. Here the CDR3 DNA reads TGCAGTGCTAGTAGGGCGGGAGAAGGTTCGAACGAGCAGTACTTC. It specifies CSASRAGEGSNEQYF.

V gene TRBV5-4 combines with J gene TRBJ2-2; 7 bases fit TRBD2. The CDR3 loop spans 14 amino acids. Germline V CDR1 and CDR2: SGHNT, YYREEE (reference sequence). Losses at the gene ends were 3 bases for V and 5 bases for J; bases not matched to a gene: 4. The CDR3 spells CASSSTSRTGELFF. The DNA of the CDR3 is TGTGCCAGCAGCTCGACTAGCCGAACCGGGGAGCTGTTTTTT.